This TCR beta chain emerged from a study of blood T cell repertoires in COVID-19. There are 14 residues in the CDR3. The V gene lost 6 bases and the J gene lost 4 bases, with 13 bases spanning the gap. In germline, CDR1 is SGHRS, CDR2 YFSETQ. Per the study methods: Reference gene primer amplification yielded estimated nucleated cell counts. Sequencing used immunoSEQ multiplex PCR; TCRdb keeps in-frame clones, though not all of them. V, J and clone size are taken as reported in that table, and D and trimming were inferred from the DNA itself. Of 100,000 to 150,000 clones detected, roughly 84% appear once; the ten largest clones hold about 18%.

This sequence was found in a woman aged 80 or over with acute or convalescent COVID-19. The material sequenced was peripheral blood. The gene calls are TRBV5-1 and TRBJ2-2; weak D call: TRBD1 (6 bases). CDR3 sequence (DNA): TGCGCCAGCACAACCCAACAGGGCACCGGGGAGCTGTTTTTT. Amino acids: CASTTQQGTGELFF.